This T cell receptor beta chain is drawn from a study of identical twins. This CDR3 has 15 amino acids. Per the germline V gene, CDR1 is MDHEN and CDR2 is SYDVKM. MiXCR was run by TCRdb on the 5' RACE reads, yielding one entry per CDR3 protein. Found here are 1.5 million to 2 million distinct CDR3 sequences, 25% to 35% of them singletons; the top ten hold about 0.27%. Sequenced: cord blood. The clonotype comes from a newborn girl in good health. This chain connects TRBV28 to TRBJ2-5, with 8 positions matching TRBD1. Near its end, the DNA agrees better with TRBJ2-7, so the J call may be wrong. In DNA form, the CDR3 reads TGTGCCAGCAGTTTCGAAGGACAGGGCAGCCCCGAGCAGTACTTC. It encodes CASSFEGQGSPEQYF.